The 8 T cell receptor beta chains given below trace back to one sample, sequenced in a study of cytomegalovirus exposure and HLA in healthy donors. The PCR had 60 Vbeta and 13 Jbeta primers. The method was immunoSEQ multiplex PCR; TCRdb's version includes in-frame clones alone and lacks a portion of them. The sample records more than 140,000 clones, 55% to 70% being singletons. The source material was PBMCs. These receptor sequences come from a woman aged 25 to 39 in good health and CMV-seropositive.

CDR3 DNA: TGTGCCTGGGGTCGCGGGCAGGCCGAGACCCAGTACTTC. This sequence encodes CAWGRGQAETQYF. The chain uses TRBV30 and TRBJ2-5; a possible D gene is TRBD2 (5 bases). Germline V gene sequence: CDR1 GTSNPN, CDR2 SVGIG (reference sequence). V was trimmed by 5 bases and J by 5 bases, leaving 15 bases between them. The CDR3 sequence is 13 residues long.

The chain recombines TRBV4-1 with TRBJ1-1, with D maybe TRBD1 (5 bases). Per the germline V gene, CDR1 is MGHRA and CDR2 is YSYEKL. The ends were cut back, 0 bases at V and 7 bases at J, with 9 bases in the middle. CDR3 length equals 13 residues. Written as DNA, the CDR3 is TGCGCCAGCAGCCAAGATTCGGGGGATGAAGCTTTCTTT. Protein product: CASSQDSGDEAFF.

The chain combines TRBV18 with TRBJ2-7, with TRBD1 identical over 9 bases. The V gene's germline CDR1 is KGHSH and CDR2 LQKENI. The CDR3 totals 14 residues. V was clipped by 2 bases and J by 3 bases; unmatched bases: 2. CDR3 nucleotides: TGTGCCAGCTCACCAATGACAGGGGGCTACGAGCAGTACTTC. Protein: CASSPMTGGYEQYF.

The chain couples TRBV7-9 to TRBJ2-5; 14 bases line up with TRBD2. CDR1 and CDR2 (germline): SEHNR, FQNEAQ (reference sequence). There are 17 residues in the CDR3. V was pared by 5 bases and J by 2 bases, with 7 bases of the junction left unmatched. CDR3 sequence reads: CASSQRGLAGGQETQYF. CDR3 nucleotides: TGTGCCAGCAGCCAGCGTGGACTAGCGGGGGGACAAGAGACCCAGTACTTC.

CDR3 sequence: CASSPLGLSYEQYF. The CDR3 coding sequence is TGTGCCAGCTCACCACTTGGCTTAAGCTACGAGCAGTACTTC. The rearrangement uses TRBV18 and TRBJ2-7; D is unresolved. CDR1 and CDR2 from the germline V gene are KGHSH and LQKENI. V lost 1 base and J 3 bases, leaving 10 bases between the germline ends. The CDR3 consists of 14 residues.

The chain couples TRBV2 to TRBJ2-2; 7 bases map to TRBD1. Germline values: CDR1 SNHLY, CDR2 FYNNEI. The ends lost 6 bases at V and 5 bases at J; junction bases unmatched: 6. The CDR3 extends over 14 amino acids. The chain's CDR3 is CASRRGPRTGELFF. The CDR3 nucleotides read TGTGCCAGCAGGAGGGGGCCGAGGACCGGGGAGCTGTTTTTT. Full variable domain (rest looked up from reference TRBV2 and TRBJ2-2): EPEVTQTPSHQVTQMGQEVILRCVPISNHLYFYWYRQILGQKVEFLVSFYNNEISEKSEIFDDQFSVERPDGSNFTLKIRSTKLEDSAMYFCASRRGPRTGELFFGEGSRLTVL.

This clone was counted a few times. J is TRBJ1-1 and V is TRBV30; 8 nucleotides agree with TRBD1. The ends lost 6 bases at V and 4 bases at J; junction bases unmatched: 4. CDR3 length: 12 residues. Germline assignment: CDR1 GTSNPN and CDR2 SVGIG (reference sequence). The CDR3 sequence is CACPRGPTEAFF. In DNA, the CDR3 is TGTGCCTGTCCCAGGGGGCCCACTGAAGCTTTCTTT.

The gene calls are TRBV7-6 and TRBJ2-7; D is perhaps TRBD1 (5 bases). The V gene lost 1 base and the J gene lost 7 bases, with 14 bases spanning the gap. Germline CDR1 and CDR2: SGHVS and FNYEAQ. The CDR3 runs 14 residues. The chain's CDR3 is CASSLGTRDIEQYF. CDR3 in DNA: TGTGCCAGCAGCTTAGGGACAAGGGATATAGAGCAGTACTTC.